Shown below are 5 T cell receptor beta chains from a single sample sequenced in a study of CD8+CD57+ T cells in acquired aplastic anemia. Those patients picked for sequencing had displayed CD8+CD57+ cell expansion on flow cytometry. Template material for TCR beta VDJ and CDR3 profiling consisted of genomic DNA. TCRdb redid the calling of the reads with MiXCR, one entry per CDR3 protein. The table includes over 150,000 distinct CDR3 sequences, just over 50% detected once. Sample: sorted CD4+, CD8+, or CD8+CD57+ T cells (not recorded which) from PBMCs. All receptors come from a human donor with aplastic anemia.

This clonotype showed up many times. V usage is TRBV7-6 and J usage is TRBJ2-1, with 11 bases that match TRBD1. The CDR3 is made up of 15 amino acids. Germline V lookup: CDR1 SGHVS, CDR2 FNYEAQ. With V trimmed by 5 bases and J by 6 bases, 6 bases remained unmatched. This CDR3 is CASSPGQGVVNEQFF. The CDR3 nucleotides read TGTGCCAGCAGCCCGGGACAGGGGGTCGTCAATGAGCAGTTCTTC.

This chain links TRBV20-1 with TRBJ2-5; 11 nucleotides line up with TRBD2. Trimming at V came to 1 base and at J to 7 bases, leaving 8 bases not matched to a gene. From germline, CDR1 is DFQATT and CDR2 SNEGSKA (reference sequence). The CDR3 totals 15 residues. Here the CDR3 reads CSARVSGTSGGTQYF. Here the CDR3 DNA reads TGCAGTGCTAGAGTGAGCGGGACTAGCGGAGGGACCCAGTACTTC.

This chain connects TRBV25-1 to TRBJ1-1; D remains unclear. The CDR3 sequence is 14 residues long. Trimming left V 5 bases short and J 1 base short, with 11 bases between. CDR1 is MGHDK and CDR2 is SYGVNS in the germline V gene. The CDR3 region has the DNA TGTGCCAGCAGTACCTTAGGAGGGAACACTGAAGCTTTCTTT. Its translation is CASSTLGGNTEAFF.

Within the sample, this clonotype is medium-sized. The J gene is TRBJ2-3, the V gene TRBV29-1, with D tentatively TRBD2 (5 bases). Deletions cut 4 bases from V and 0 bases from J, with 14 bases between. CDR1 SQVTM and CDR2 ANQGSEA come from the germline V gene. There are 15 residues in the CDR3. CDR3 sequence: CSVVPSGTSTDTQYF. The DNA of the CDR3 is TGCAGCGTTGTGCCCAGCGGCACTAGCACAGATACGCAGTATTTT.

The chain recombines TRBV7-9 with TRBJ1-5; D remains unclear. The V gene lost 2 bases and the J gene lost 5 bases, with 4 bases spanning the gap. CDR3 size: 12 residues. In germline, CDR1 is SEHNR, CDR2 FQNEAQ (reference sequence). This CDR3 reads CASSLRDQPQHF. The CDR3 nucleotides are TGTGCCAGCAGCTTACGGGATCAGCCCCAGCATTTT.